The 4 T cell receptor beta chains listed next were all sequenced from one sample in a study of cytomegalovirus exposure and HLA in healthy donors. The protocol was immunoSEQ multiplex PCR, while the TCRdb copy is restricted to in-frame clones and leaves out a portion. The table includes roughly 120,000 clones, over 75% detected once. The specimen sequenced was PBMCs. Receptors originate from a woman younger than 30 in good health and CMV-seropositive.

The rearrangement joins TRBV7-9 to TRBJ1-2; maybe TRBD1 (5 bases). The CDR3 totals 13 residues. CDR1 and CDR2 (germline): SEHNR, FQNEAQ (reference sequence). The ends were cut back, 8 bases at V and 2 bases at J, with 12 bases in the middle. The CDR3 DNA follows: TGTGCCAGCGCCTCGGGGGGGAACTATGGCTACACCTTC. This translates into CASASGGNYGYTF.

The chain recombines TRBV13 with TRBJ2-1; 14 bases fit TRBD2. The germline CDR1 and CDR2 sequences are PRHDT and FYEKMQ (reference sequence). CDR3 size: 19 residues. Trimming removed 4 bases from V and 1 base from J; junction bases left unmatched: 9. The CDR3 loop reads CASSSPLGLAGGSYNEQFF. The CDR3 bases are TGTGCCAGCAGCTCCCCATTAGGACTAGCGGGAGGATCCTACAATGAGCAGTTCTTC.

The gene calls are TRBV6-1 and TRBJ2-2, with 10 bases aligning to TRBD2. The CDR3 runs 19 residues. J gave up 6 bases and V 0 bases, and 13 bases lay outside the gene matches. CDR1 is MNHNS, CDR2 SASEGT, per germline. CDR3 protein: CASSEALRLAGVYAGELFF. CDR3 bases: TGTGCCAGCAGTGAAGCGCTTCGGCTAGCGGGAGTTTACGCCGGGGAGCTGTTTTTT.

This chain connects TRBV15 to TRBJ1-2, with no clear D. V lost 0 bases to trimming and J lost 7 bases, with 6 bases between them. The CDR3 sequence is 12 residues long. Germline-derived CDR1 and CDR2 are LNHNV and YYDKDF (reference sequence). CDR3: CATSRDRSGYTF. The CDR3 DNA is TGTGCCACCAGCAGAGATCGGTCTGGCTACACCTTC.